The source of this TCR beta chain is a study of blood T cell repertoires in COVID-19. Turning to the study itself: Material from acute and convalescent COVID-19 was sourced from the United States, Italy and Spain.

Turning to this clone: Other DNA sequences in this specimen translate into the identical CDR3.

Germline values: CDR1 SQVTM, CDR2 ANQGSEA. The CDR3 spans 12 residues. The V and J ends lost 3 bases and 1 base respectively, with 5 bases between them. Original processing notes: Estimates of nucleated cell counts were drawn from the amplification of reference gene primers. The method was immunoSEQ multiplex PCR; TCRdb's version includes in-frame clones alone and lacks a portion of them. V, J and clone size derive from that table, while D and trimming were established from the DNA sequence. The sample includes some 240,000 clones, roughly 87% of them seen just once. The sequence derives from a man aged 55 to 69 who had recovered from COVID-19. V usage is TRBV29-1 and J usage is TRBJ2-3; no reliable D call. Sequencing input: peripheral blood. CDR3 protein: CSVETGTDTQYF. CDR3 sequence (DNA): TGCAGCGTTGAGACTGGCACAGATACGCAGTATTTT.